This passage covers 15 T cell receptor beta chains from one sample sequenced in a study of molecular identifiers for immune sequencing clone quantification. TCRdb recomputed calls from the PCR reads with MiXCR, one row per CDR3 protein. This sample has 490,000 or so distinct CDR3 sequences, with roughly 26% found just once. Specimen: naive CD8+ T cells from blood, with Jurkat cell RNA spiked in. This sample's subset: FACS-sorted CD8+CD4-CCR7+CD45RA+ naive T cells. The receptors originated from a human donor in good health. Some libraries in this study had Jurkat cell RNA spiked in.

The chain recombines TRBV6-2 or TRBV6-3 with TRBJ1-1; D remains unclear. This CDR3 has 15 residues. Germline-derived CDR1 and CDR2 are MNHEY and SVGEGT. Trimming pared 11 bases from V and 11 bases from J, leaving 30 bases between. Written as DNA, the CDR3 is TGTGCCCGCCGTTTCCGGCCCGGGCGGCACCCTGCCGCTTTCTTT. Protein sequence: CARRFRPGRHPAAFF.

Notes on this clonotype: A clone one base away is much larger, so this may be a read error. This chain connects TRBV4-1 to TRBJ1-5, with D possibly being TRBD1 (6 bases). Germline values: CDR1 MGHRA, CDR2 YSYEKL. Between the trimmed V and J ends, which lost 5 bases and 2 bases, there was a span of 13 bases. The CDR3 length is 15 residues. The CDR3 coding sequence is TGCGCCAGCAGCACAACAGGGTGCGGCAATCAGCCCCAGCATTTT. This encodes CASSTTGCGNQPQHF.

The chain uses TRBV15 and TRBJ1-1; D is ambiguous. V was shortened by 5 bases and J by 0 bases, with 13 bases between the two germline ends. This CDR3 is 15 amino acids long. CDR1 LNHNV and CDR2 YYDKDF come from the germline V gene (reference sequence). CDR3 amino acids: CATSWEGAVNTEAFF. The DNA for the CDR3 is TGTGCCACCAGCTGGGAAGGAGCAGTGAACACTGAAGCTTTCTTT.

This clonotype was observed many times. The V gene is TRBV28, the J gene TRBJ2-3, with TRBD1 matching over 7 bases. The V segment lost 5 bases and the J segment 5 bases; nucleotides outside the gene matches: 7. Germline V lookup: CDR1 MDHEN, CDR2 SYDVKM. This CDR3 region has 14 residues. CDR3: CASSQGQDQDTQYF. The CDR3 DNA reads TGTGCCAGCAGTCAAGGACAGGATCAAGATACGCAGTATTTT. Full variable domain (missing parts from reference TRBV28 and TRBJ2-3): DVKVTQSSRYLVKRTGEKVFLECVQDMDHENMFWYRQDPGLGLRLIYFSYDVKMKEKGDIPEGYSVSREKKERFSLILESASTNQTSMYLCASSQGQDQDTQYFGPGTRLTVL.

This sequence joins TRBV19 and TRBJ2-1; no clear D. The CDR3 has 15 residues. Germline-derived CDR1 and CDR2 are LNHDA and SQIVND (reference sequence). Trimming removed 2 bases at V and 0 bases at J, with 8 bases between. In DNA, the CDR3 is TGTGCCAGTAGTATATTAACCAACTCCTACAATGAGCAGTTCTTC. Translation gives CASSILTNSYNEQFF.

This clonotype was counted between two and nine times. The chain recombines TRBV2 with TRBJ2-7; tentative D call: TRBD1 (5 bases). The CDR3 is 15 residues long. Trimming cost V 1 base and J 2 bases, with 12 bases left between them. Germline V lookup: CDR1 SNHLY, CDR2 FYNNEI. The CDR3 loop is CASSEGVGATYEQYF. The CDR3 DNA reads TGTGCCAGCAGTGAAGGGGTTGGGGCAACCTACGAGCAGTACTTC.

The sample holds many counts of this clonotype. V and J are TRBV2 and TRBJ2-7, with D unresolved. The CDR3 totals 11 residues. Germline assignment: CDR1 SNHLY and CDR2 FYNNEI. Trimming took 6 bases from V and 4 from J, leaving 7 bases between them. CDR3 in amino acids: CASRPEYEQYF. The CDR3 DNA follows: TGTGCCAGCAGGCCGGAATACGAGCAGTACTTC. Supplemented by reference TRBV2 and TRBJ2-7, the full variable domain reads EPEVTQTPSHQVTQMGQEVILRCVPISNHLYFYWYRQILGQKVEFLVSFYNNEISEKSEIFDDQFSVERPDGSNFTLKIRSTKLEDSAMYFCASRPEYEQYFGPGTRLTVT.

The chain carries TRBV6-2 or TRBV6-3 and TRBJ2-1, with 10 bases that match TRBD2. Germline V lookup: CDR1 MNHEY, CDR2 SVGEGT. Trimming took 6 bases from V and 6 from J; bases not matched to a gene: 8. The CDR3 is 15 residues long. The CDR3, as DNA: TGTGCCAGCAGACATCGGCTAGCGGGAGTCAATGAGCAGTTCTTC. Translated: CASRHRLAGVNEQFF.

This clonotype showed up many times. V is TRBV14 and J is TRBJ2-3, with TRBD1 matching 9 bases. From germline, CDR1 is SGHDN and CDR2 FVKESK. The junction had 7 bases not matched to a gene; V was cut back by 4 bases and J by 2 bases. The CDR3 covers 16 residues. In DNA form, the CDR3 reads TGTGCCAGCAGCCGCCGGGACAGGGTATCCACAGATACGCAGTATTTT. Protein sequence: CASSRRDRVSTDTQYF.

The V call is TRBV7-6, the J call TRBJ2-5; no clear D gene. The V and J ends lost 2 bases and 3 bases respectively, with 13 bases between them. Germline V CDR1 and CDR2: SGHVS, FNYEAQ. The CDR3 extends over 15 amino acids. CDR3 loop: CASSLIMVGKETQYF. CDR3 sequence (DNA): TGTGCCAGCAGCTTAATAATGGTGGGGAAAGAGACCCAGTACTTC.

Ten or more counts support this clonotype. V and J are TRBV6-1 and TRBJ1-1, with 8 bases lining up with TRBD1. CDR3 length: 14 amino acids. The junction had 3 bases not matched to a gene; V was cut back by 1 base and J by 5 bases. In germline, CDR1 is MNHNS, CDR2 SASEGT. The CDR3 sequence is CASSEVHRGTEAFF. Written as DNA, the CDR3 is TGTGCCAGCAGTGAAGTCCACAGGGGGACTGAAGCTTTCTTT.

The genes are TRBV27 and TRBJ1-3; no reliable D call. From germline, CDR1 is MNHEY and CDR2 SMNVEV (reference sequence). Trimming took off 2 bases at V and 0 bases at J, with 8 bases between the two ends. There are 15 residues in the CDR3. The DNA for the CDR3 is TGTGCCAGCAGTTTAAGTGGGGACTCTGGAAACACCATATATTTT. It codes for CASSLSGDSGNTIYF.

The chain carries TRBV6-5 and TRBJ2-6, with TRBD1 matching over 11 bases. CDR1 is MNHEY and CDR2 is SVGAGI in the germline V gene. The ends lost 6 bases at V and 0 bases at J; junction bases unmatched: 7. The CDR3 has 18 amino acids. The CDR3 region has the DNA TGTGCCAGCAGCTGGACAGGGGGCGGTTTCTCTGGGGCCAACGTCCTGACTTTC. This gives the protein CASSWTGGGFSGANVLTF.

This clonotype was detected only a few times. The CDR3 nucleotides read TGTGCCAGCAGCGGGGGACAGGGTATCCCCTACGAGCAGTACTTC. This sequence encodes CASSGGQGIPYEQYF. This chain connects TRBV7-6 to TRBJ2-7; TRBD1 agrees at 9 bases. The CDR3 has 15 amino acids. CDR1 and CDR2 (germline): SGHVS, FNYEAQ. Trimming at V came to 5 bases and at J to 2 bases, leaving 7 bases not matched to a gene.

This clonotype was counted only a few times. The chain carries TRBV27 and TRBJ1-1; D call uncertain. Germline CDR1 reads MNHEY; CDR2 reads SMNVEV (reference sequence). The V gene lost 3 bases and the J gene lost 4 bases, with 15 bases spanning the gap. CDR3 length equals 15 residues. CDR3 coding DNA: TGTGCCAGCAGTTTTCAGGCTAGGATTAGCACTGAAGCTTTCTTT. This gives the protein CASSFQARISTEAFF.